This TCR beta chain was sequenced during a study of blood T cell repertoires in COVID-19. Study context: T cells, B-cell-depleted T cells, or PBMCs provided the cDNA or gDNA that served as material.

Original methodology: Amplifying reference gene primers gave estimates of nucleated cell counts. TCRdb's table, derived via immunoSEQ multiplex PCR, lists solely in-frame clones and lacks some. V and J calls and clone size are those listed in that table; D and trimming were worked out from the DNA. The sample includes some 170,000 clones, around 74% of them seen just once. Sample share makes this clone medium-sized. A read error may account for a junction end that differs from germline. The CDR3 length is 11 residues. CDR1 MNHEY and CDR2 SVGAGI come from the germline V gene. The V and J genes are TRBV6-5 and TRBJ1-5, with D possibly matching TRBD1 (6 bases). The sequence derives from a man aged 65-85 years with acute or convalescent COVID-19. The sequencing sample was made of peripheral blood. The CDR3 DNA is TGCGGGTCAGGGGGCAATCAGCCCCAGCATTTT. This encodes CGSGGNQPQHF.